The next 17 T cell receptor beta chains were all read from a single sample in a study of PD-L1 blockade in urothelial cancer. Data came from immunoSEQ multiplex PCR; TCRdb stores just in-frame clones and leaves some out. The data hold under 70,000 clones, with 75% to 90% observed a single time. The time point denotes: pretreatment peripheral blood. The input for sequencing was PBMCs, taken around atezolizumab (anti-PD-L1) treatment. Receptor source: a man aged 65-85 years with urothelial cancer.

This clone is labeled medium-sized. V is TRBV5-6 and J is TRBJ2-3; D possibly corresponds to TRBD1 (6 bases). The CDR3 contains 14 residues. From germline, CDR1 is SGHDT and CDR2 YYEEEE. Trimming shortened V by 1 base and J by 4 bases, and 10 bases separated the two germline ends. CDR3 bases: TGTGCCAGCAGCTTGCAGGGGCCGGCAGATACGCAGTATTTT. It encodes CASSLQGPADTQYF.

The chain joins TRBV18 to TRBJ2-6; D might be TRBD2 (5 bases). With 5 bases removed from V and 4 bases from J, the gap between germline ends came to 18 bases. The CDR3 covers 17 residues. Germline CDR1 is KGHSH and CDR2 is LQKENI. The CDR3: CASSSSLLSGGANVLTF. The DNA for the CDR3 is TGTGCCAGCTCATCCTCCCTTCTATCGGGGGGGGCCAACGTCCTGACTTTC.

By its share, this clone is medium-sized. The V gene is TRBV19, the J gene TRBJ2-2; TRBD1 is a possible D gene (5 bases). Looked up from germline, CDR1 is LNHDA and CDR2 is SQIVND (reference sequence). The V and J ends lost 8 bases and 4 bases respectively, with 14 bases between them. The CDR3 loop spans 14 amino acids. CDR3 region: CASASGISTGELFF. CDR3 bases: TGTGCCAGTGCCTCAGGGATTAGCACCGGGGAGCTGTTTTTT.

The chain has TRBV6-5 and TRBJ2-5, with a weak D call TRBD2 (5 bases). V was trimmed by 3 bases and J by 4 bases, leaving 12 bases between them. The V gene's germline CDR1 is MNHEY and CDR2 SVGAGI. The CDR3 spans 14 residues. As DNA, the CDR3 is TGTGCCAGCAGTTATTCGGCAGGAGGAGAGACCCAGTACTTC. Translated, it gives CASSYSAGGETQYF.

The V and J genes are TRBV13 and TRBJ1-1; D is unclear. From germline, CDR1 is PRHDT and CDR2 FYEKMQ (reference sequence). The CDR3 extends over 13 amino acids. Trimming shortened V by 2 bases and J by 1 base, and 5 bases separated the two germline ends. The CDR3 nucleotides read TGTGCCAGCAGCTTAAATAGGAACACTGAAGCTTTCTTT. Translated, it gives CASSLNRNTEAFF.

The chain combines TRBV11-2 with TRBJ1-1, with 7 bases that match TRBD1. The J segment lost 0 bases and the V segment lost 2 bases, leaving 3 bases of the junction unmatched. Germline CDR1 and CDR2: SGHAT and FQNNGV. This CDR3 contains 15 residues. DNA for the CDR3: TGTGCCAGCAGCTTATCCGGACAGGTGAACACTGAAGCTTTCTTT. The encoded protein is CASSLSGQVNTEAFF.

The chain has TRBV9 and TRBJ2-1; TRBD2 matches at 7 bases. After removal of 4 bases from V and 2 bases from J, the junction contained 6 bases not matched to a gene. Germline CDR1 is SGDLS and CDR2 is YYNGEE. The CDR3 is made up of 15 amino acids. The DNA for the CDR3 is TGTGCCAGCAGCCCCCGGGACTACCCCTACAATGAGCAGTTCTTC. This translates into CASSPRDYPYNEQFF.

CDR3 sequence (DNA): TGTGCCAGCAGCTTGGGGCAGGGCCCTAGCACAGATACGCAGTATTTT. This codes for CASSLGQGPSTDTQYF. This chain connects TRBV5-4 to TRBJ2-3; D possibly corresponds to TRBD1 (5 bases). CDR1 and CDR2 (germline): SGHNT, YYREEE (reference sequence). Trimming cost V 0 bases and J 0 bases, with 11 bases left between them. CDR3 length equals 16 residues.

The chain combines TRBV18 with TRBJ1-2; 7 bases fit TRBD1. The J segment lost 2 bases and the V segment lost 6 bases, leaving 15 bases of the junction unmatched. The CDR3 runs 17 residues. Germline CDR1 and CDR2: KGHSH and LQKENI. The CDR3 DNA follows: TGTGCCAGCTCTCCCCAGGGGGTAAGCCGTGTCAACTATGGCTACACCTTC. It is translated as CASSPQGVSRVNYGYTF.

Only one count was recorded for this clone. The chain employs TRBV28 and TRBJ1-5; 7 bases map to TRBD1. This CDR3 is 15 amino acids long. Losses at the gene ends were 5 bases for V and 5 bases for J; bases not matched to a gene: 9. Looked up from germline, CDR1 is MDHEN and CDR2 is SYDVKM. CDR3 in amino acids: CASSTLTGLDQPQHF. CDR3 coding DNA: TGTGCCAGCAGTACCCTGACAGGGTTGGATCAGCCCCAGCATTTT.

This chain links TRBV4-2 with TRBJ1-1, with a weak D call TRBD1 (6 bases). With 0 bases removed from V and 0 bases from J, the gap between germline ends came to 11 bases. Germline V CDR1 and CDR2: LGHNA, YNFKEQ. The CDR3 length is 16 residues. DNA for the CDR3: TGTGCCAGCAGCCAAGAACGGACAGCGATGAACACTGAAGCTTTCTTT. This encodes CASSQERTAMNTEAFF.

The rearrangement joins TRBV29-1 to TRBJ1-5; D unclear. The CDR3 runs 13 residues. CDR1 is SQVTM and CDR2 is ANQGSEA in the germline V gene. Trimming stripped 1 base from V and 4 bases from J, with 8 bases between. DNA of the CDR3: TGCAGCGTTGAAGTGGCAGGTAATCAGCCCCAGCATTTT. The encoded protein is CSVEVAGNQPQHF.

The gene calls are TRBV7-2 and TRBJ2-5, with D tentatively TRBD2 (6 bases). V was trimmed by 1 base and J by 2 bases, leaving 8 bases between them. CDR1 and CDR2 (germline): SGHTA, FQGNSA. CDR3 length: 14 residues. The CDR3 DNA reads TGTGCCAGCAGCTTAGGTGCGGGGCAAGAGACCCAGTACTTC. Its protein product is CASSLGAGQETQYF.

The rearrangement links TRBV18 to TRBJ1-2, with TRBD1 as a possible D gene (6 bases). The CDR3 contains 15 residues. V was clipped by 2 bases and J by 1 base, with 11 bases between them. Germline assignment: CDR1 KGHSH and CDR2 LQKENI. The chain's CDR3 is CASSPNTGNNYGYTF. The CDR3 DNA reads TGTGCCAGCTCACCAAATACAGGGAATAACTATGGCTACACCTTC.

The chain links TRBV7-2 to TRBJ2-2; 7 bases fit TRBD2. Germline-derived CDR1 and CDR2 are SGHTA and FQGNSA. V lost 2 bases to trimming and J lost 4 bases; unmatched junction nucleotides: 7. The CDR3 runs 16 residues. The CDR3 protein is CASSLWSGTLTGELFF. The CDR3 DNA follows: TGTGCCAGCAGCTTATGGAGCGGGACTCTCACCGGGGAGCTGTTTTTT.

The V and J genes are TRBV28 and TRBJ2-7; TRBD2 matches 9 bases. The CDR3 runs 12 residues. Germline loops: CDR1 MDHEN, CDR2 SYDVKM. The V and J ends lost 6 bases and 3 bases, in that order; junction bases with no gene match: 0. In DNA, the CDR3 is TGTGCCAGCAGACTAGCGGGCTACGAGCAGTACTTC. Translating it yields CASRLAGYEQYF.

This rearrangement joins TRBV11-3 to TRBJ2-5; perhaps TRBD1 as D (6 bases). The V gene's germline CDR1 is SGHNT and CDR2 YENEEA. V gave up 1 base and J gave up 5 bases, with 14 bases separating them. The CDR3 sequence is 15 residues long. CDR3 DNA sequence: TGTGCCAGCAGCTTAGCAGGGGCTGAGTGGGAGACCCAGTACTTC. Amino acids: CASSLAGAEWETQYF.